What follows describes a single T cell receptor beta chain. The antigen is undetermined. This specimen comes from a study of T cell responses to AZD1222 COVID-19 vaccine. Study findings and constraints: Baseline serology detected seropositivity in only a handful of AZD1222 recipients. Spike-specific TCR breadth and depth rose after two AZD1222 doses.

J gave up 4 bases and V 3 bases, and 7 bases lay outside the gene matches. This CDR3 region has 15 residues. The germline V gene has CDR1 SQVTM and CDR2 ANQGSEA. Libraries were prepared by immunoSEQ multiplex PCR; TCRdb keeps only in-frame clonotypes and omits some of them. The profile shows 100,000 or so clones, around nine tenths of them singletons. The chain is built from TRBV29-1 and TRBJ2-1; TRBD2 agrees at 9 bases. The sample was peripheral blood, taken on day 0 of AZD1222 vaccination. The TCR originated in an adult in good health. This CDR3 reads CSVEGLAGTYNEQFF. For the CDR3, the DNA is TGCAGCGTTGAGGGGCTAGCGGGGACTTACAATGAGCAGTTCTTC.